This is a list of T cell receptor beta chains from one sample in a study of early T cells in non-severe SARS-CoV-2 infection. TCRdb analysed the 5' RACE reads with MiXCR anew, one entry per CDR3 protein. Of 63,000 or so distinct CDR3 sequences listed, around 11% are singletons. Sequences were obtained from whole blood. The receptors stem from an adult who was a healthcare worker with PCR-confirmed SARS-CoV-2 infection or an uninfected control (not recorded which). Both conserved end residues are part of each CDR3. The D gene is left open where the match is weak. Size values are once, few and many counts, or a class for expanded clones, and some rows have none.

size: many
V: TRBV2
D: .
J: TRBJ1-2
CDR3: CASSEDSYGYTF
DNA: TGTGCCAGCAGTGAGGACAGTTATGGCTACACCTTC

size: .
V: TRBV7-8
D: .
J: TRBJ2-1
CDR3: CASSLGSSSYNEQFF
DNA: TGTGCCAGCAGCTTAGGCTCGAGCTCCTACAATGAGCAGTTCTTC

size: .
V: TRBV6-1
D: .
J: TRBJ2-3
CDR3: CASSSSVVASASTDTQYF
DNA: TGTGCCAGCAGTAGTAGTGTTGTCGCTAGCGCAAGCACAGATACGCAGTATTTT

size: many
V: TRBV7-6
D: TRBD1
J: TRBJ2-2
CDR3: CASSSQQGHGELFF
DNA: TGTGCCAGCAGCTCCCAACAGGGGCACGGGGAGCTGTTTTTT

size: many
V: TRBV7-3
D: TRBD1
J: TRBJ2-1
CDR3: CASSPGQNNNEQFF
DNA: TGTGCCAGCAGTCCGGGACAGAATAACAATGAGCAGTTCTTC

size: .
V: TRBV4-3
D: TRBD2
J: TRBJ2-1
CDR3: CASSQGGLAVYNEQFF
DNA: TGCGCCAGCAGCCAAGGTGGGCTAGCGGTCTACAATGAGCAGTTCTTC

size: many
V: TRBV3-1
D: TRBD2
J: TRBJ2-7
CDR3: CASSHRSGRPAYEQYF
DNA: TGTGCCAGCAGCCACCGAAGCGGGAGGCCAGCCTACGAGCAGTACTTC

size: many
V: TRBV29-1
D: TRBD2
J: TRBJ2-5
CDR3: CSVGLRLAGAGTQYF
DNA: TGCAGCGTTGGGTTACGTCTAGCGGGAGCAGGGACCCAGTACTTC

size: few
V: TRBV27
D: TRBD2
J: TRBJ2-1
CDR3: CASSPQATSGQYNEQFF
DNA: TGTGCCAGCAGTCCCCAAGCGACTAGCGGGCAATACAATGAGCAGTTCTTC

size: .
V: TRBV7-2
D: TRBD2
J: TRBJ2-3
CDR3: CASSPSGTSVFPDTQYF
DNA: TGTGCCAGCAGCCCAAGCGGGACTAGCGTTTTCCCAGATACGCAGTATTTT

size: .
V: TRBV7-9
D: .
J: TRBJ2-7
CDR3: CASSRSRAATYEQYF
DNA: TGTGCCAGCAGCCGTAGTAGAGCCGCCACCTACGAGCAGTACTTC

size: .
V: TRBV20-1
D: .
J: TRBJ1-2
CDR3: CSATTTGASFGYTF
DNA: TGCAGTGCCACCACAACGGGGGCGTCCTTTGGCTACACCTTC

size: many
V: TRBV6-2/TRBV6-3
D: TRBD2
J: TRBJ2-2
CDR3: CASRPSGGVSGELFF
DNA: TGTGCCAGCAGACCTAGCGGGGGGGTCAGCGGGGAGCTGTTTTTT

size: .
V: TRBV6-2/TRBV6-3
D: .
J: TRBJ1-1
CDR3: CASSYAVGSTEAFF
DNA: TGTGCCAGCAGTTACGCCGTTGGTAGCACTGAAGCTTTCTTT

size: many
V: TRBV21-1
D: .
J: TRBJ2-7
CDR3: CASTIAPGQTPEQYF
DNA: TGTGCCAGCACCATCGCGCCGGGGCAGACGCCCGAGCAGTACTTC

size: few
V: TRBV7-2
D: .
J: TRBJ2-5
CDR3: CASSLVVGLSAKETQYF
DNA: TGTGCCAGCAGCTTAGTTGTCGGTTTATCCGCAAAAGAGACCCAGTACTTC

size: many
V: TRBV7-7
D: .
J: TRBJ2-2
CDR3: CASSLDRRTGELFF
DNA: TGTGCTAGCAGCTTAGATAGGCGAACCGGGGAGCTGTTTTTT

size: few
V: TRBV5-4
D: .
J: TRBJ2-1
CDR3: CASSLVAENNEQFF
DNA: TGTGCCAGCAGCTTGGTAGCGGAGAACAATGAGCAGTTCTTC

size: few
V: TRBV6-4
D: .
J: TRBJ2-5
CDR3: CASRGQPQETQYF
DNA: TGTGCCAGCAGAGGACAGCCACAAGAGACCCAGTACTTC

size: .
V: TRBV20-1
D: .
J: TRBJ2-5
CDR3: CSALDTGQETQYF
DNA: TGCAGTGCTTTAGACACGGGACAAGAGACCCAGTACTTC

size: many
V: TRBV11-2
D: TRBD2
J: TRBJ2-3
CDR3: CASSVSGGAWSADTQYF
DNA: TGTGCCAGCAGCGTTAGCGGGGGGGCGTGGTCGGCAGATACGCAGTATTTT

size: .
V: TRBV11-3
D: .
J: TRBJ2-2
CDR3: CASSELLGANTGELFF
DNA: TGTGCCAGCAGCGAATTACTAGGGGCGAACACCGGGGAGCTGTTTTTT

size: many
V: TRBV6-4
D: .
J: TRBJ2-3
CDR3: CASSLGEADTQYF
DNA: TGTGCCAGCAGTCTGGGGGAAGCCGATACGCAGTATTTT

size: many
V: TRBV7-2
D: TRBD2
J: TRBJ2-1
CDR3: CASSLVREEGRFF
DNA: TGTGCCAGCAGCTTAGTGCGGGAGGAGGGTCGGTTCTTC

size: many
V: TRBV6-5
D: .
J: TRBJ2-5
CDR3: CASRMAGRKETQYF
DNA: TGTGCCAGCAGAATGGCAGGGCGCAAGGAGACCCAGTACTTC

size: many
V: TRBV5-1
D: TRBD1
J: TRBJ1-2
CDR3: CASSRLRDRETEGYTF
DNA: TGCGCCAGCAGCAGGCTCCGGGACAGGGAAACGGAAGGCTACACCTTC

size: few
V: TRBV12-3/TRBV12-4
D: .
J: TRBJ1-1
CDR3: CASSLIRGNTEAFF
DNA: TGTGCCAGCAGTTTAATCCGGGGGAACACTGAAGCTTTCTTT

size: many
V: TRBV19
D: TRBD2
J: TRBJ2-5
CDR3: CASSTLGTSGSSETQYF
DNA: TGTGCCAGTAGTACGCTAGGGACTAGCGGGAGTTCGGAGACCCAGTACTTC

size: few
V: TRBV20-1
D: .
J: TRBJ2-6
CDR3: CSARDTGANVLTF
DNA: TGCAGTGCTAGAGATACAGGGGCCAACGTCCTGACTTTC

size: .
V: TRBV29-1
D: TRBD1
J: TRBJ2-7
CDR3: CSARDSPCEQYF
DNA: TGCAGCGCCCGGGACAGTCCCTGCGAGCAGTACTTC